These 8 T cell receptor beta chains came from one sample sequenced in a study of T cell repertoires in aging, cancer and after chemotherapy. A mixed TRB-A/B primer pool amplified rearranged TRB by multiplex touch-down PCR. From the multiplex PCR reads, TCRdb called clonotypes with MiXCR, one entry per CDR3 protein. The table has approximately 10,000 distinct CDR3 sequences, more than 35% seen once. Amplification of TCR beta used genomic DNA extracted from peripheral blood. Sequencing was done on a sample of blood. These receptors were collected from a human donor in good health.

V and J are TRBV6-6 and TRBJ2-7, with TRBD1 matching over 7 bases. The V gene's germline CDR1 is MNHNY and CDR2 SVGAGI (reference sequence). The CDR3 sequence is 15 residues long. The J segment lost 1 base and the V segment lost 4 bases, leaving 7 bases of the junction unmatched. The CDR3 is CASSSDRARSYEQYF. The DNA for the CDR3 is TGTGCCAGCAGTTCAGACAGGGCTCGGTCCTACGAGCAGTACTTC.

Here the CDR3 reads CASRGGTWTEAFF. CDR3 nucleotides: TGTGCCAGCAGGGGGGGTACATGGACTGAAGCTTTCTTT. The chain recombines TRBV28 with TRBJ1-1; D perhaps matches TRBD1 (5 bases). This CDR3 is 13 amino acids long. The V gene's germline CDR1 is MDHEN and CDR2 SYDVKM. V lost 6 bases and J 5 bases, leaving 13 bases between the germline ends. Based on the CDR3 plus reference TRBV28 and TRBJ1-1, the full variable domain is DVKVTQSSRYLVKRTGEKVFLECVQDMDHENMFWYRQDPGLGLRLIYFSYDVKMKEKGDIPEGYSVSREKKERFSLILESASTNQTSMYLCASRGGTWTEAFFGQGTRLTVV.

The J gene is TRBJ2-1, the V gene TRBV12-3 or TRBV12-4; 8 nucleotides agree with TRBD2. V lost 2 bases and J lost 4; bases outside the gene matches: 7. This CDR3 spans 16 amino acids. CDR3 region: CASSLTSLAGYNEQFF. The DNA of the CDR3 is TGTGCCAGCAGTTTAACCTCCCTAGCGGGTTACAATGAGCAGTTCTTC.

This clonotype has only one observation. The chain joins TRBV27 to TRBJ1-1; possibly TRBD1 for D (5 bases). Germline V gene lookup returns CDR1 MNHEY and CDR2 SMNVEV (reference sequence). The CDR3 loop spans 13 amino acids. V lost 8 bases and J 4 bases, leaving 14 bases between the germline ends. The CDR3 DNA follows: TGTGCCAGCCTCAGGGCGGGGGGCACTGAAGCTTTCTTT. Encoded protein: CASLRAGGTEAFF.

This clonotype was counted only a few times. The V call is TRBV4-3, the J call TRBJ1-5, with 8 bases lining up with TRBD1. CDR3 length equals 14 residues. The J segment lost 6 bases and the V segment lost 0 bases, leaving 1 base of the junction unmatched. Per germline, CDR1 LGHNA and CDR2 YSLEER. In nucleotides, the CDR3 is TGCGCCAGCAGCCAAGAGCAGGGGGCTCAGCCCCAGCATTTT. Its translation: CASSQEQGAQPQHF.

The chain recombines TRBV7-6 with TRBJ2-5, with 7 positions matching TRBD2. CDR1 is SGHVS, CDR2 FNYEAQ, per germline. The CDR3 extends over 14 amino acids. The J segment lost 0 bases and the V segment lost 3 bases, leaving 1 base of the junction unmatched. As DNA, the CDR3 is TGTGCCAGCAGCTTCAGCGGGGACCAAGAGACCCAGTACTTC. It codes for CASSFSGDQETQYF.

V and J are TRBV4-2 and TRBJ1-3; D is ambiguous. V was shortened by 0 bases and J by 0 bases, with 9 bases between the two germline ends. The CDR3 has 16 amino acids. Germline V gene lookup returns CDR1 LGHNA and CDR2 YNFKEQ. CDR3 residues: CASSQDRQVSGNTIYF. The CDR3 DNA sequence: TGTGCCAGCAGCCAAGATCGGCAAGTCTCTGGAAACACCATATATTTT.

V gene TRBV11-2 combines with J gene TRBJ2-7, with TRBD2 matching over 9 bases. CDR1 SGHAT and CDR2 FQNNGV come from the germline V gene. The CDR3 consists of 17 residues. V shed 1 base and J 2 bases; nucleotides not matched to a gene: 9. CDR3 loop: CASSLGGSGRGAYEQYF. In nucleotides, the CDR3 is TGTGCCAGCAGCTTAGGCGGTAGCGGGAGAGGGGCCTACGAGCAGTACTTC.